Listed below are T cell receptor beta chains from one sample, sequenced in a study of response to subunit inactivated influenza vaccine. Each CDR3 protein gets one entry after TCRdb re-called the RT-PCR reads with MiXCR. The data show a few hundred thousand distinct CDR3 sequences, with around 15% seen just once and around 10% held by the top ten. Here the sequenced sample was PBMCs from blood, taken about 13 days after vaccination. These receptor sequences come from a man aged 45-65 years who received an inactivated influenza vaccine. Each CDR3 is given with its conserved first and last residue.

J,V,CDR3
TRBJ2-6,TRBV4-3,CASSQEGGSGANVLTF
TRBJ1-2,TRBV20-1,CSVTRPGTNYGYTF
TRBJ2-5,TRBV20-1,CSARVAGAVVETQYF
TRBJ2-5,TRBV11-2,CASSLARGRQETQYF
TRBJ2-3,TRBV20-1,CSASSSGVVDTQYF
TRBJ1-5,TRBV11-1,CASSLAVKGQGSLNSNQPQHF
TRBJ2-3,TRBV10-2,CASSESSGVGTDTQYF
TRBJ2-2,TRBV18,CASSPQRTANTGELFF
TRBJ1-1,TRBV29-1,CSAQSDPNTEAFF
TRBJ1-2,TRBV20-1,CSARERVGGGYTF
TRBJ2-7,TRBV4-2,CASSQAHRDPAYEQYF
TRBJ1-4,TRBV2,CASTREFGATNEKLFF
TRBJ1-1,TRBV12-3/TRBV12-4,CASSLIEGAVAFF
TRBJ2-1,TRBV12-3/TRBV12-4,CASTQWGLVDEQFF
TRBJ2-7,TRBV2,CASIGWQPYEQYF
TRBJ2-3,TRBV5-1,CASSWGAGAGDTQYF
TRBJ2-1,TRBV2,CASKTRPWIMSNEQFF
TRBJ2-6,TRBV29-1,CSVFTSGANVLTF
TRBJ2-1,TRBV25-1,CASSEFTSGRVNSYNEQFF
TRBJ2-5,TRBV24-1,CATSDLVLGTIETQYF
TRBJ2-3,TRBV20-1,CSVQGDGTDTQYF
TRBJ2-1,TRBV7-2,CASSLAPNNEQFF
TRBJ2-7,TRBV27,CASSQGLAGVSSYEQYF
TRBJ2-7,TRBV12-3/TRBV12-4,CASSHDISYEQYF
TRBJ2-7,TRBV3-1,CASSQDTGPTYEQYF
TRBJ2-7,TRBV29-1,CSVEGAGYEQYF
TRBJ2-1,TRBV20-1,CSASAGARNEQFF
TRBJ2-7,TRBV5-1,CASSLKAGSYEQYF
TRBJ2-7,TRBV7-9,CASSLYFGQGTYEQYF
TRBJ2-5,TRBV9,CASSVGLAGGGAQETQYF
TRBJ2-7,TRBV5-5,CASRGDTPYEQYF
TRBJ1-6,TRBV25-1,CASSGDKNSPLHF
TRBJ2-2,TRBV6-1,CASSWGQGIGSGELFF
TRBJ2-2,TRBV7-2,CASSLGGLASGELFF
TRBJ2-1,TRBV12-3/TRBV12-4,CASGGAPYNEQFF
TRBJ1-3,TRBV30,CAWSGDRAAGNTIYF
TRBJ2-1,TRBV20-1,CSARRAGVLVYNEQFF
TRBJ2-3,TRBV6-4,CASSPRASGSNTDTQYF
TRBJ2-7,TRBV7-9,CASSFRGVDEQYF
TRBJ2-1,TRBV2,CASRAGGNEQFF
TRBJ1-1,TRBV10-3,CAISEVDTEAFF
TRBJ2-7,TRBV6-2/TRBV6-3,CASSYVLGWYEQYF
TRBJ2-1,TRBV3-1,CASSPLSGRVNEQFF
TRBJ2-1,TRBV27,CASSLYRTSGNNEQFF
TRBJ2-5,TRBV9,CASSVGVFRETQYF
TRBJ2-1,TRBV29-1,CSVELPPNDNEQFF
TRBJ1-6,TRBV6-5,CASSYSLPTGSSYNSPLHF
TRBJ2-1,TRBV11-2,CASSSSGGVLNEQFF